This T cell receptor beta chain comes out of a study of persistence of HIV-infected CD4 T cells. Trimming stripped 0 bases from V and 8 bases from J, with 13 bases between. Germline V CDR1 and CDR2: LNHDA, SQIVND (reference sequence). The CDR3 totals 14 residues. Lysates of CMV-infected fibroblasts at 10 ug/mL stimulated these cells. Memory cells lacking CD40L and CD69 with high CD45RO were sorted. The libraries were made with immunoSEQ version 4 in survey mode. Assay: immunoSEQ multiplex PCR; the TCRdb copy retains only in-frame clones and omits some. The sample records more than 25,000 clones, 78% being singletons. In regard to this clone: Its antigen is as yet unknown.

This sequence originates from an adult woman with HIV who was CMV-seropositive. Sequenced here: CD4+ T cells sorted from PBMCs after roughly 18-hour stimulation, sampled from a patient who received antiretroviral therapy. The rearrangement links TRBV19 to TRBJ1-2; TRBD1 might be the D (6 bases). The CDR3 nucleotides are TGTGCCAGTAGTATAGAGGGGGGACATGGAGGCTACACCTTC. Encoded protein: CASSIEGGHGGYTF.